These 19 T cell receptor beta chains were sequenced from one sample in a study of CD8 T cells in Susac syndrome (dated by TCRdb to about 2019). Library prep was done by the immunoSEQ multiplex PCR assay. RNA was extracted using the RNeasy kit, and about 0.5 to 1 ug of the RNA was reverse transcribed with random hexamers. Through fastp at Q25 and MiXCR, TCRdb rebuilt clones from the public reads, retaining in-frame beta chains. Rows with one shared CDR3 protein collapse into an entry with the most common genes and DNA. Here the sample has some 200,000 distinct CDR3 sequences; around 93% occur a single time. Together, the top ten hold 0.15% to 0.2% of the sample. Sequenced input: CD8+ T cells from PBMCs. These receptors were obtained from a human donor with Susac syndrome.

The chain is built from TRBV27 and TRBJ1-2; perhaps TRBD1 as D (5 bases). The CDR3 is made up of 14 amino acids. Deletions cut 2 bases from V and 7 bases from J, with 14 bases between. Looked up from germline, CDR1 is MNHEY and CDR2 is SMNVEV (reference sequence). The CDR3 coding sequence is TGTGCCAGCAGTTTAAGCTCGGGGACCTCTGGCTACACCTTC. Protein product: CASSLSSGTSGYTF.

The chain has TRBV11-2 and TRBJ2-7; 7 bases fit TRBD2. The CDR3 runs to 14 residues. J lost 6 bases, V lost 1 base, and 6 bases had no gene match. The V gene's germline CDR1 is SGHAT and CDR2 FQNNGV. As DNA, the CDR3 is TGTGCCAGCAGCTTAGGTAGGACTAGTTTCGAGCAGTACTTC. Encoded protein: CASSLGRTSFEQYF.

Here the CDR3 DNA reads TGCAGCGTTGAACTGACTAGCGGGAGGGAGACCCAGTACTTC. Translated: CSVELTSGRETQYF. The chain has TRBV29-1 and TRBJ2-5; 13 nucleotides line up with TRBD2. V lost 2 bases, J lost 5 bases, and 2 bases stayed unmatched. CDR3 length: 14 amino acids. Germline CDR1 and CDR2: SQVTM and ANQGSEA.

The chain carries TRBV29-1 and TRBJ2-7, with 8 bases lining up with TRBD2. CDR1 is SQVTM, CDR2 ANQGSEA, per germline. The V gene end was trimmed by 2 bases and the J gene end by 4 bases; junction bases not matched to a gene: 7. The CDR3 consists of 14 residues. The CDR3 DNA follows: TGCAGCGTTGAAATAGCGGGAAGGGATTACGAGCAGTACTTC. It yields the protein CSVEIAGRDYEQYF.

This clonotype was seen only once. This rearrangement joins TRBV12-3 or TRBV12-4 to TRBJ2-1, with TRBD2 matching 7 bases. J lost 10 bases, V lost 0 bases, and 3 bases had no gene match. There are 13 residues in the CDR3. As DNA, the CDR3 is TGTGCCAGCAGTTTAGCGCGCGGGGGAGAGCAGTTCTTC. Translated: CASSLARGGEQFF.

V is TRBV11-2 and J is TRBJ2-1, with 13 nucleotides matching TRBD2. Germline trimming cut 3 bases from V and 4 bases from J; bases unmatched to any gene: 6. CDR1 SGHAT and CDR2 FQNNGV come from the germline V gene. The CDR3 runs to 17 residues. In DNA, the CDR3 is TGTGCCAGCAGCTTTTTAGGGACTAGCGGGGTTTACAATGAGCAGTTCTTC. Residues: CASSFLGTSGVYNEQFF.

J is TRBJ2-7 and V is TRBV9, with D possibly TRBD1 on 6 matching bases. Germline CDR1 reads SGDLS; CDR2 reads YYNGEE. V was clipped by 3 bases and J by 7 bases, with 17 bases between them. The CDR3 is 14 amino acids. As DNA, the CDR3 is TGTGCCAGCAGCGCAGGGACACGACCTGAGGAGCAGTACTTC. Translating it yields CASSAGTRPEEQYF.

The chain recombines TRBV27 with TRBJ2-6; either TRBD1 or TRBD2 may fit D (5 bases each). Trimming cost V 5 bases and J 6 bases, with 14 bases left between them. Germline CDR1 MNHEY, CDR2 SMNVEV (reference sequence). The CDR3 runs to 15 residues. In nucleotides, the CDR3 is TGTGCCAGCAGTCCGGAACTAGGGGCGGCCAACGTCCTGACTTTC. Translation gives CASSPELGAANVLTF.

CDR3 amino acids: CASSLPSVAGGAYNEQFF. CDR3 bases: TGTGCCAGCAGCCTTCCCTCGGTTGCGGGGGGAGCCTACAATGAGCAGTTCTTC. The V and J genes are TRBV13 and TRBJ2-1; TRBD2 matches 8 bases. Germline V lookup: CDR1 PRHDT, CDR2 FYEKMQ (reference sequence). V shed 5 bases, J shed 2 bases, and the junction held 14 bases outside the gene matches. The CDR3 covers 18 residues.

The chain employs TRBV5-5 and TRBJ1-2; D is ambiguous. There are 12 residues in the CDR3. CDR1 is SGHKS, CDR2 YYEKEE, per germline (reference sequence). Trimming took off 1 base at V and 10 bases at J, with 11 bases between the two ends. CDR3 sequence reads: CASSLYQDYYTF. The CDR3 bases are TGTGCCAGCAGCTTGTATCAGGATTACTACACCTTC.

The chain couples TRBV12-3 or TRBV12-4 to TRBJ2-1; 9 bases match TRBD2. Trimming at V came to 6 bases and at J to 2 bases, leaving 2 bases not matched to a gene. The CDR3 totals 14 residues. The CDR3 reads CASRTSGPYNEQFF. The CDR3 DNA reads TGTGCCAGCAGGACTAGCGGTCCCTACAATGAGCAGTTCTTC.

This chain uses TRBV29-1 with TRBJ2-1; 9 nucleotides align to TRBD2. CDR3 length: 15 residues. The ends lost 4 bases at V and 6 bases at J; junction bases unmatched: 10. Germline CDR1 reads SQVTM; CDR2 reads ANQGSEA. CDR3 sequence: CSVVVGGRALNEQFF. The CDR3 region has the DNA TGCAGCGTTGTAGTAGGCGGGAGGGCCCTCAATGAGCAGTTCTTC.

This chain links TRBV9 with TRBJ2-7; TRBD1 agrees at 8 bases. Germline V gene lookup returns CDR1 SGDLS and CDR2 YYNGEE. The V segment lost 4 bases and the J segment 6 bases; nucleotides outside the gene matches: 15. CDR3 length: 16 residues. CDR3 in DNA: TGTGCCAGCAGCCACAGGGGGGACGGCAACCTTTTCGAGCAGTACTTC. Translation: CASSHRGDGNLFEQYF.

The rearrangement joins TRBV7-8 to TRBJ2-1, with TRBD2 identical over 11 bases. The CDR3 totals 14 residues. The V gene end was trimmed by 8 bases and the J gene end by 4 bases; junction bases not matched to a gene: 4. Germline V CDR1 and CDR2: SGHVS, FQNEAQ. In nucleotides, the CDR3 is TGTGCCAGCGATCTAGCGGGAGGTTACAATGAGCAGTTCTTC. Translating it yields CASDLAGGYNEQFF.

V usage is TRBV9 and J usage is TRBJ1-3; D remains unclear. Trimming shortened V by 1 base and J by 2 bases, and 7 bases separated the two germline ends. This CDR3 has 14 amino acids. From germline, CDR1 is SGDLS and CDR2 YYNGEE. As DNA, the CDR3 is TGTGCCAGCAGCGTAATGTCTACTGGAAACACCATATATTTT. Protein sequence: CASSVMSTGNTIYF.

This clonotype was recorded once. This chain uses TRBV29-1 with TRBJ1-1; the D is unclear. CDR1 and CDR2 (germline): SQVTM, ANQGSEA. CDR3 size: 14 residues. The V and J ends lost 3 bases and 1 base respectively, with 12 bases between them. CDR3 protein: CSVDTEVGNTEAFF. For the CDR3, the DNA is TGCAGCGTTGATACAGAGGTCGGGAACACTGAAGCTTTCTTT.

The chain employs TRBV7-3 and TRBJ2-3, with 9 nucleotides matching TRBD2. Germline assignment: CDR1 SGHTA and CDR2 FQGTGA. CDR3 length: 16 amino acids. J gave up 2 bases and V 1 base, and 4 bases lay outside the gene matches. The CDR3 loop reads CASSLIGGLATDTQYF. The CDR3 nucleotides are TGTGCCAGCAGCTTAATTGGGGGACTAGCCACAGATACGCAGTATTTT.

This chain joins TRBV30 and TRBJ2-7, with D perhaps matching TRBD2 (6 bases). The CDR3 length is 13 residues. The germline V and J ends were trimmed by 5 bases and 0 bases, with 11 bases remaining between them. Germline CDR1 and CDR2: GTSNPN and SVGIG (reference sequence). CDR3 protein: CAWGTSDSYEQYF. CDR3 DNA sequence: TGTGCCTGGGGGACTTCCGACTCCTACGAGCAGTACTTC. Filled out from reference TRBV30 and TRBJ2-7, the complete variable domain reads SQTIHQWPATLVQPVGSPLSLECTVEGTSNPNLYWYRQAAGRGLQLLFYSVGIGQISSEVPQNLSASRPQDRQFILSSKKLLLSDSGFYLCAWGTSDSYEQYFGPGTRLTVT.

The rearrangement links TRBV13 to TRBJ2-7; D call uncertain. Germline-derived CDR1 and CDR2 are PRHDT and FYEKMQ (reference sequence). V lost 3 bases and J lost 0, with 9 bases in between. The CDR3 loop spans 14 amino acids. CDR3 sequence (DNA): TGTGCCAGCAGCTTTATAGTAAGCTCCTACGAGCAGTACTTC. Residues: CASSFIVSSYEQYF.